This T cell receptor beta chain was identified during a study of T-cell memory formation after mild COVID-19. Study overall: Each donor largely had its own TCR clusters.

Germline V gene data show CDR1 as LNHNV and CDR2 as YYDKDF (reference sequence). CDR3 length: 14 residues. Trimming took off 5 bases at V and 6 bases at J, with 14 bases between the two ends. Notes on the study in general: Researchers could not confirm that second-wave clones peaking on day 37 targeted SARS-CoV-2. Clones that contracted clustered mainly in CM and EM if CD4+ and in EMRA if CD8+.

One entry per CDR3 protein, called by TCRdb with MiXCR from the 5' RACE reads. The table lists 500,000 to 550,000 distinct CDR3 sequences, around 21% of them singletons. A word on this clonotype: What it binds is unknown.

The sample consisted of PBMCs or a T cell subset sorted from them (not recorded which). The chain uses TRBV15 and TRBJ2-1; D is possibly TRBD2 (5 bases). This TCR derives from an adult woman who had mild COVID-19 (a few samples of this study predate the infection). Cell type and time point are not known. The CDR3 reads CATSSLASSNEQFF. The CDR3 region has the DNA TGTGCCACCAGCTCTTTGGCTAGCTCCAATGAGCAGTTCTTC.